Listed below are T cell receptor beta chains from one sample, sequenced in a study of cytomegalovirus exposure and HLA in healthy donors. The protocol was immunoSEQ multiplex PCR, while the TCRdb copy is restricted to in-frame clones and leaves out a portion. The sample lists roughly 140,000 clones; 76% were seen once. Specimen: PBMCs. Receptors were obtained from a woman aged 40 to 49 in good health and CMV-seronegative. Both conserved end residues are part of each CDR3. The D gene is left open where the match is weak. Size is omitted from some rows. Given values are once, few, many or a class for expanded clones.

TRBV10-2	once	TRBJ1-2	-	TGCGCCAGCAGTGAGTCGGCAGGGTTGAATGGCTACACCTTC	CASSESAGLNGYTF
TRBV11-2	-	TRBJ1-2	-	TGTGCCAGCAGCTTAGACACAGGGAACTATGGCTACACCTTC	CASSLDTGNYGYTF
TRBV19	-	TRBJ1-5	-	TGTGCCAGTAGTTTGGGACATTCTTCAGGGCAGCCCCAGCATTTT	CASSLGHSSGQPQHF
TRBV11-2	-	TRBJ2-1	-	TGTGCCAGCAGCTTAGGGGGAGGCCTATACAATGAGCAGTTCTTC	CASSLGGGLYNEQFF
TRBV7-9	-	TRBJ1-2	-	TGTGCCAGCAGCTTCCGAGCGCTGGCTGGCTACACCTTC	CASSFRALAGYTF
TRBV5-1	-	TRBJ1-1	-	TGCGCCAGCAGCTTCGGGAGTACTGAAGCTTTCTTT	CASSFGSTEAFF
TRBV7-9	-	TRBJ1-5	-	TGTGCCAGCAGCTCCAGGGACTTGCAGCCCCAGCATTTT	CASSSRDLQPQHF
TRBV7-9	once	TRBJ2-7	TRBD2	TGTGCCAGCAGCCGACCCGGACTAGCGCACGAGCAGTACTTC	CASSRPGLAHEQYF
TRBV6-6	-	TRBJ1-2	-	TGTGCCAGCAGCCGAGACACATATGGCTACACCTTC	CASSRDTYGYTF
TRBV18	-	TRBJ2-3	TRBD2	TGTGCCAGCTCACCAGGACTAGCGGGCCCTCGAGATACGCAGTATTTT	CASSPGLAGPRDTQYF
TRBV5-4	-	TRBJ1-6	TRBD1	TGTGCCAGCAGCGCTGGGGACAGGGGTCCTCGGGGTTCACCCCTCCACTTT	CASSAGDRGPRGSPLHF
TRBV5-8	-	TRBJ2-7	-	TGTGCCAGCAGCTTGGCCGACAGCCCTACCTACGAGCAGTACTTC	CASSLADSPTYEQYF
TRBV25-1	-	TRBJ1-2	-	TGTGCCAGCACCCCCCGTGGGGCCCAGCCCTATGGCTACACCTTC	CASTPRGAQPYGYTF
TRBV5-4	-	TRBJ1-3	-	TGTGCCAGCAGCCCAACGCCTACAGGGACTGGAAACACCATATATTTT	CASSPTPTGTGNTIYF
TRBV5-4	-	TRBJ1-2	TRBD1	TGTGCCAGCAGATTGCGCGGGACAGTGTATGGCTACACCTTC	CASRLRGTVYGYTF
TRBV7-2	-	TRBJ2-5	TRBD2	TGTGCCAGCAGTCGTGGCTCGACTAGCGGGAGTGGGGAGACCCAGTACTTC	CASSRGSTSGSGETQYF
TRBV19	-	TRBJ1-1	-	TGTGCCAGTAGTCCCCGTAGGGGACTGGGAGCTTTCTTT	CASSPRRGLGAFF
TRBV9	few	TRBJ1-2	-	TGTGCCAGCAGCGCCGGGACATTTTCTTCCTATGGCTACACCTTC	CASSAGTFSSYGYTF
TRBV7-6	once	TRBJ2-1	-	TGTGCCAGCAGCTTATACCCGACATACAATGAGCAGTTCTTC	CASSLYPTYNEQFF
TRBV4-1	-	TRBJ2-7	-	TGCGCCAGCAGCCTCGGGACTCAGGGCACCTACGAGCAGTACTTC	CASSLGTQGTYEQYF
TRBV6-5	-	TRBJ2-7	-	TGTGCCAGCAGTTACTCGATCGGTGTCTCCTACGAGCAGTACTTC	CASSYSIGVSYEQYF
TRBV6-5	-	TRBJ1-4	-	TGTGCCAGCAGTACACAGGGTGGCCATGAAAAACTGTTTTTT	CASSTQGGHEKLFF
TRBV10-3	-	TRBJ2-3	TRBD2	TGTGCCATCACCCCCGGGACTAGCGGGAGTACAGATACGCAGTATTTT	CAITPGTSGSTDTQYF
TRBV25-1	-	TRBJ2-3	TRBD2	TGTGCCAGCCACATAGCGGGGGTGAAGAAGTATTTT	CASHIAGVKKYF
TRBV5-6	-	TRBJ2-1	TRBD2	TGTGCCAGCAGCCAGGGACCCGGGGGGGATGAGCAGTTCTTC	CASSQGPGGDEQFF
TRBV6-1	-	TRBJ1-1	-	TGTGCCAGCAGTGAAAGTGGGGGGTATGGAGCTTTCTTT	CASSESGGYGAFF
TRBV7-9	-	TRBJ2-5	-	TGTGCCAGCAGCTTCATGGGCGAGACCCAGTACTTC	CASSFMGETQYF
TRBV7-2	-	TRBJ1-6	-	TGTGCCACCGGCTTGGGAGGGCCATCACCCCTCCACTTT	CATGLGGPSPLHF
TRBV5-1	-	TRBJ2-1	TRBD2	TGCGCCAGCAGCGGGGAGGGAGGGTCCTACAATGAGCAGTTCTTC	CASSGEGGSYNEQFF
TRBV7-9	few	TRBJ1-3	-	TGTTCCAGCAGCAACGACGGGACTGGAAACACCATATATTTT	CSSSNDGTGNTIYF
TRBV5-1	-	TRBJ1-2	TRBD1	TGCGCCAGCAGCTTGGGGGACAGGGAAAGTAGCCATGGCTACACCTTC	CASSLGDRESSHGYTF
TRBV11-2	-	TRBJ2-5	-	TGTGCCAGCAGATCGGGGATCTGGGAGACCCAGTACTTC	CASRSGIWETQYF
TRBV19	-	TRBJ1-2	TRBD1	TGTGCCAGTATGACAGGGTTCGTGGGCTACACCTTC	CASMTGFVGYTF
TRBV27	-	TRBJ1-6	TRBD1	TGTGCCAGCAGGCCAGGGGGTTATAATTCACCCCTCCACTTT	CASRPGGYNSPLHF
TRBV6-1	-	TRBJ1-1	-	TGTGCCAGCAGTGAAACTCTCAATTTGAACACTGAAGCTTTCTTT	CASSETLNLNTEAFF
TRBV7-9	-	TRBJ2-3	-	TGTGCCAGCAGCTTAGTAGGGGTGATCAGGTCAGATACGCAGTATTTT	CASSLVGVIRSDTQYF
TRBV18	-	TRBJ2-2	-	TGTGCCAGCTCACCCTTGGAGGGCACCGGGGAGCTGTTTTTT	CASSPLEGTGELFF
TRBV10-3	-	TRBJ2-3	TRBD1	TGTGCCACCGGGACAGGGGTTGGCACAGATACGCAGTATTTT	CATGTGVGTDTQYF
TRBV9	-	TRBJ1-2	-	TGTGCCAGCACCCCAGGTACTAACTATGGCTACACCTTC	CASTPGTNYGYTF
TRBV5-4	-	TRBJ1-3	TRBD1	TGTGCCAGCAGCTTAACGCAGGGGGCATATGGAAACACCATATATTTT	CASSLTQGAYGNTIYF
TRBV10-3	-	TRBJ2-7	TRBD2	TGTGCCATCAGGACGAGCGGGAGCCCATACGAGCAGTACTTC	CAIRTSGSPYEQYF